The TCR beta chain described here comes from a study of T cell responses to AZD1222 COVID-19 vaccine. Study outcomes and limitations: The study found Spike-specific TCR breadth and depth rose after two AZD1222 doses.

Germline V gene sequence: CDR1 SNHLY, CDR2 FYNNEI. V gave up 10 bases and J gave up 4 bases; unmatched junction bases: 13. This CDR3 region has 15 residues. Comment on this clone: The antigen remains undetermined.

TCRdb's copy holds only in-frame clones and misses some; the assay was immunoSEQ multiplex PCR. The table has around 140,000 clones, 92% seen once; the top ten hold approximately 4.7%. The origin of this receptor is an adult in good health. Specimen: peripheral blood, collected on day 0 of AZD1222 vaccination. The chain carries TRBV2 and TRBJ1-2; 9 bases match TRBD1. The chain's CDR3 is CATTGGRELVYGYTF. In DNA form, the CDR3 reads TGTGCCACAACAGGGGGCAGGGAGTTAGTCTATGGCTACACCTTC.